The clone carrying this TCR beta chain has ten or more counts. The V gene's germline CDR1 is ENHRY and CDR2 SYGVKD. Trimming left V 3 bases short and J 1 base short, with 18 bases between. This CDR3 is built from 17 residues. Described time point: patch test 1, 2 weeks after DPC sensitization. Treatment indicated: therapeutic diphenylcyclopropenone sensitization with weekly scalp DPC. The data derive from a study of human T cells and chemical hapten exposure. TCRdb ran MiXCR on the RACE reads and lists one entry per CDR3 protein. Of more than 150,000 distinct CDR3 sequences in the sample, 14% were seen once.

The source was whole blood, collected in connection with sensitization to the hapten diphenylcyclopropenone (DPC). The chain joins TRBV10-3 to TRBJ1-1, with D possibly being TRBD1 (6 bases). This clonotype originated in a woman aged 25 to 39 with alopecia areata. Some clones in this sample may be carry-over from other donors' samples. This CDR3 reads CAISEKSPTGWNTEAFF. The CDR3 DNA is TGTGCCATCAGTGAAAAGTCCCCAACAGGGTGGAACACTGAAGCTTTCTTT.